The table lists the clone carrying this T cell receptor (beta chain) with a few counts. The data were taken from a study of blood T cell repertoires in COVID-19. Looked up from germline, CDR1 is LNHDA and CDR2 is SQIVND (reference sequence). This CDR3 has 14 amino acids. The V and J ends lost 6 bases and 5 bases, in that order; junction bases with no gene match: 2. Data came from immunoSEQ multiplex PCR; TCRdb stores just in-frame clones and leaves some out. The sample lists about 400,000 clones, around 90% occurring once. The sequenced sample was PBMCs or T cells enriched from blood (not recorded which). The J gene is TRBJ1-6, the V gene TRBV19, with 9 positions matching TRBD1. This sequence was found in a middle-aged woman with acute COVID-19. DNA of the CDR3: TGTGCCAGTAGGAGGACAGGGGATAATTCACCCCTCCACTTT. This codes for CASRRTGDNSPLHF.